Listed below are T cell receptor beta chains from one sample, sequenced in a study of T cell changes during pregnancy in multiple sclerosis. Profiled with immunoSEQ multiplex PCR; TCRdb holds only in-frame clones, not every one. The sample lists tens of thousands of clones, roughly nine tenths seen once, with roughly 0.7% in the top ten. The specimen comprised peripheral blood, sampled in the third trimester of pregnancy. Receptors originate from a female donor in good health, enrolled as a control in a pregnancy study. Each CDR3 is given with its conserved first and last residue. D genes are given only for firm matches. A clone size is listed for some rows: how often the clone was seen (once, few, many), or a class if it is expanded.

.	TRBV10-2	TRBJ1-2	.	TGCGCCAGCAGTGATTTGACAGTAGGGTACGGCTACACCTTC	CASSDLTVGYGYTF
TRBD2	TRBV9	TRBJ2-7	.	TGTGCCAGCAGCGTAGGACTAGCGGCCACCTACGAGCAGTACTTC	CASSVGLAATYEQYF
.	TRBV7-2	TRBJ1-1	once	TGTGCCAGCAGCTCTACAGGTAGCACTGAAGCTTTCTTT	CASSSTGSTEAFF
TRBD1	TRBV7-9	TRBJ1-6	.	TGTGCCAGCAGTAGAGACAGGGCGAGGGGGGCCCTCCACTTT	CASSRDRARGALHF
TRBD1	TRBV19	TRBJ1-6	few	TGTGCCAGTTCAGGGGGCCCCTATAATTCACCCCTCCACTTT	CASSGGPYNSPLHF
.	TRBV15	TRBJ2-7	.	TGTGCCACCAGCAGGTCGTACTCCTACGAGCAGTACTTC	CATSRSYSYEQYF
.	TRBV5-6	TRBJ2-1	.	TGTGCCAGCAGCTCCGGAGGGGGCGGCTCCTACAATGAGCAGTTCTTC	CASSSGGGGSYNEQFF
.	TRBV25-1	TRBJ1-2	.	TGTGCCAGCAGTGAATGGGAGTCGGGGTATGGCTACACCTTC	CASSEWESGYGYTF
.	TRBV4-1	TRBJ2-7	.	TGCGCCAGCAGCCAAGGAGGGTTCGGTGGTGAGCAGTACTTC	CASSQGGFGGEQYF
TRBD1	TRBV6-6	TRBJ1-2	once	TGTGCCAGCAGGTATTCCGGGACAGGGGGCGACTATGGCTACACCTTC	CASRYSGTGGDYGYTF
.	TRBV28	TRBJ1-1	.	TGTGCCAGCAGAATTTCAGGGGTGAAGACTGAAGCTTTCTTT	CASRISGVKTEAFF
.	TRBV11-2	TRBJ1-1	.	TGTGCCAGCAGCTTGGGAGGGGGTAGGACTGAAGCTTTCTTT	CASSLGGGRTEAFF
.	TRBV6-5	TRBJ2-4	once	TGTGCCAGCATGTCAGGGCTAGCCAAAAACATTCAGTACTTC	CASMSGLAKNIQYF
TRBD1	TRBV18	TRBJ2-7	.	TGTGCCAGCTCACGACGGGACAGTTCTACCTACGAGCAGTACTTC	CASSRRDSSTYEQYF
.	TRBV28	TRBJ1-5	.	TGTGCCAGCAGGGGTGCGGTGAATCAGCCCCAGCATTTT	CASRGAVNQPQHF
TRBD1	TRBV7-8	TRBJ1-6	.	TGTGCCAGCAGCGGAGGGACAGGGGAGGGTTCACCCCTCCACTTT	CASSGGTGEGSPLHF
TRBD2	TRBV13	TRBJ2-1	.	TGTGCCAGCAGCGACCCGGGACTAGCGGCTTACAATGAGCAGTTCTTC	CASSDPGLAAYNEQFF
.	TRBV27	TRBJ1-5	.	TGTGCCAGCGGGGGACTCGGCAATCAGCCCCAGCATTTT	CASGGLGNQPQHF
TRBD1	TRBV13	TRBJ2-7	.	TGTGCCAGCTCCTCGGACAGGGTCTACGAGCAGTACTTC	CASSSDRVYEQYF
.	TRBV4-1	TRBJ1-1	.	TGCGCCAGCAGCCCCCAGGAGGACACTGAAGCTTTCTTT	CASSPQEDTEAFF
.	TRBV15	TRBJ2-1	once	TGTGCCACCAGCAGGGACAGAACGGGAGGACTGAATGAGCAGTTCTTC	CATSRDRTGGLNEQFF
.	TRBV5-4	TRBJ2-3	once	TGTGCCAGCAGTCACCCTACAGAAGAAAGCACAGATACGCAGTATTTT	CASSHPTEESTDTQYF
.	TRBV13	TRBJ1-1	.	TGTGCCAGCAGCTCCGTGACAGCACTACAGATGAACACTGAAGCTTTCTTT	CASSSVTALQMNTEAFF
.	TRBV2	TRBJ1-4	.	TGTGCCAGCAGTGAACCAGCGCGGGGTGGAGAAACACTGTTTTTT	CASSEPARGGETLFF
.	TRBV4-1	TRBJ2-3	.	TGCGCCAGCAGCGCTCAGACGGGGGGCTCTAGCACAGATACGCAGTATTTT	CASSAQTGGSSTDTQYF
.	TRBV7-9	TRBJ1-1	few	TGTGCCAGCAGCTTCGGGGGAAACACTGAAGCTTTCTTT	CASSFGGNTEAFF
TRBD2	TRBV4-3	TRBJ2-1	.	TGCGCCAGCAGCCAAGATCCTTCGGGCGGGAGTAACACCCAGTTCTTC	CASSQDPSGGSNTQFF
TRBD1	TRBV19	TRBJ1-2	.	TGTGCCAGTAGGAGACAGGGGGATGTCTCTGGCTACACCTTC	CASRRQGDVSGYTF
.	TRBV6-5	TRBJ1-3	.	TGTGCCAGCAGCAGGTACTTTGGAAACACCATATATTTT	CASSRYFGNTIYF
.	TRBV29-1	TRBJ2-4	.	TGCAGCGTTGGACAGGACGCCAGCAAAAACATTCAGTACTTC	CSVGQDASKNIQYF
TRBD1	TRBV18	TRBJ1-5	.	TGTGCCAGCTCACCACCAGGGACAGGGAATCAGCCCCAGCATTTT	CASSPPGTGNQPQHF
TRBD1	TRBV27	TRBJ1-6	.	TGTGCCAGCAGTTTAACCGGACAGGGGGCCTCCTATAATTCACCCCTCCACTTT	CASSLTGQGASYNSPLHF
TRBD2	TRBV10-1	TRBJ2-1	once	TGCGCCAGTCCGAAACTAGCGGGCGAAAGCTCCTACAATGAGCAGTTCTTC	CASPKLAGESSYNEQFF
.	TRBV7-9	TRBJ1-1	.	TGTGCCAGCAGCGAAGATGTCAGGGAGGGCACTGAAGCTTTCTTT	CASSEDVREGTEAFF
TRBD2	TRBV5-8	TRBJ2-1	.	TGTGCCAGCAGCTCGGAGTCGGGGGGTTACAATGAGCAGTTCTTC	CASSSESGGYNEQFF
TRBD2	TRBV5-4	TRBJ2-3	.	TGTGCCAGCAGCCCTGGGACTAGCGGGGGCTGGGCAGATACGCAGTATTTT	CASSPGTSGGWADTQYF
TRBD2	TRBV6-5	TRBJ2-3	.	TGTGCCAGCAGTGGACTAGCGGGGCACACAGATACGCAGTATTTT	CASSGLAGHTDTQYF
.	TRBV2	TRBJ1-4	.	TGTGCCAGCAGTGTCTGGCAGGGAAAACTGTTTTTT	CASSVWQGKLFF
.	TRBV4-1	TRBJ2-5	.	TGCGCCAGCAGCGCACAGCCAGGTTTTCGGGAGACCCAGTACTTC	CASSAQPGFRETQYF
.	TRBV11-2	TRBJ2-1	.	TGTGCCAGCAGCCCCACAGGGTTGGGCTCCTACAATGAGCAGTTCTTC	CASSPTGLGSYNEQFF
TRBD2	TRBV5-1	TRBJ2-3	.	TGCGCCAGCAGCTTGTCCCGCGGGGGGGCCACAGATACGCAGTATTTT	CASSLSRGGATDTQYF
.	TRBV27	TRBJ2-1	.	TGTGCCAGCAGTTTCTCGGGTTCCTACAATGAGCAGTTCTTC	CASSFSGSYNEQFF
TRBD2	TRBV6-1	TRBJ2-2	.	TGTGCCAGCAGTGAAGCTAGCGGGGGGGCCGGGGAGCTGTTTTTT	CASSEASGGAGELFF
.	TRBV20-1	TRBJ2-3	.	TGCAGTGCAAAAGGGGAGGGGGCGCAGTATTTT	CSAKGEGAQYF
TRBD2	TRBV5-1	TRBJ2-3	.	TGCGCCAGCAGCTTGGAACCGGGACTAGCGGGCACAGATACGCAGTATTTT	CASSLEPGLAGTDTQYF
TRBD1	TRBV4-2	TRBJ1-2	.	TGTGCCAGCAGCCAAGCAGTACAGGGGCCCCAAGGTGGCTACACCTTC	CASSQAVQGPQGGYTF
.	TRBV10-2	TRBJ1-2	.	TGCGCCAGCAGTGATGGGGGTCAGGGGATGTATGGCTACACCTTC	CASSDGGQGMYGYTF
TRBD2	TRBV13	TRBJ2-3	.	TGTGCCAGCACCTTCCGACAGACTAGCGGGAGAAGCACAGATACGCAGTATTTT	CASTFRQTSGRSTDTQYF
TRBD1	TRBV7-8	TRBJ1-1	.	TGTGCCAGCAGCCCCCTGGGACAGGGGGCATTGAACACTGAAGCTTTCTTT	CASSPLGQGALNTEAFF
TRBD2	TRBV5-1	TRBJ2-1	once	TGCGCCAGCAGCTTACCCCTAGCGGGGGGGAACAATGAGCAGTTCTTC	CASSLPLAGGNNEQFF
.	TRBV28	TRBJ2-6	.	TGTGCCAGCAGTTTAAGGGGCACTGGGGCCAACGTCCTGACTTTC	CASSLRGTGANVLTF
.	TRBV5-1	TRBJ1-1	.	TGCGCCAGCAGCTTGGTCGAGGGCACTGAAGCTTTCTTT	CASSLVEGTEAFF
.	TRBV25-1	TRBJ1-6	.	TGTGCCAGCAGTGCAGCCCGGGACTCCCTGAATTCACCCCTCCACTTT	CASSAARDSLNSPLHF
TRBD1	TRBV4-1	TRBJ2-7	.	TGCGCCAGCAGCCGCAGCGACAGGGTAGCCTACGAGCAGTACTTC	CASSRSDRVAYEQYF
TRBD2	TRBV6-6	TRBJ2-7	.	TGTGCCAGCAGTTACTCGGGGGGGGGACCTGACGGCGAGCAGTACTTC	CASSYSGGGPDGEQYF
TRBD2	TRBV11-2	TRBJ2-5	.	TGTGCCAGCAGACGACCCGGGAGGGGGGGGGAGACCCAGTACTTC	CASRRPGRGGETQYF
.	TRBV19	TRBJ1-4	.	TGTGCCAGTCGTACACGGAGGTCGGATGAAAAACTGTTTTTT	CASRTRRSDEKLFF